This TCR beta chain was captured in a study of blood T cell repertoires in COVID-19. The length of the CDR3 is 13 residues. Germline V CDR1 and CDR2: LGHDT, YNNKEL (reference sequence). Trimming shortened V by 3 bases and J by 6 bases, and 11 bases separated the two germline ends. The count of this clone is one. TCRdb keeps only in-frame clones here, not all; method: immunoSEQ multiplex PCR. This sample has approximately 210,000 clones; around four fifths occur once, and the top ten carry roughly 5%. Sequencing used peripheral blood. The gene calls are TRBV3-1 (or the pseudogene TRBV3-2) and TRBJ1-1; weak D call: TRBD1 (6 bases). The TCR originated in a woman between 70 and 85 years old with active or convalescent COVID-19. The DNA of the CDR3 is TGTGCCAGCAGCCAGGCAGGGGCGGCTGAAGCTTTCTTT. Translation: CASSQAGAAEAFF.